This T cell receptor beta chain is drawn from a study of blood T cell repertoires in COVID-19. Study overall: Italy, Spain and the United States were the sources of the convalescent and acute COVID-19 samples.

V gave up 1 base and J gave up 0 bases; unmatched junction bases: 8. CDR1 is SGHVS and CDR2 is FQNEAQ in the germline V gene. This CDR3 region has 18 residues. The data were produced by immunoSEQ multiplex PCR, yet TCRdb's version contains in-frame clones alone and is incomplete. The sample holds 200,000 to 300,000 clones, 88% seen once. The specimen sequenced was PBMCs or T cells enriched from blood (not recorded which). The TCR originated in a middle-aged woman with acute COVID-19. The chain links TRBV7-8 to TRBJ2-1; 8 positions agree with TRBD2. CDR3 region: CASSLGVAGYSSYNEQFF. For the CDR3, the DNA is TGTGCCAGCAGCTTAGGGGTAGCGGGATATAGCTCCTACAATGAGCAGTTCTTC.